This is a list of T cell receptor beta chains from one sample in a study of cytomegalovirus exposure and HLA in healthy donors. Sequencing used immunoSEQ multiplex PCR; TCRdb keeps in-frame clones, though not all of them. The sample lists 150,000 or so clones; approximately 91% were seen once. The sample consisted of PBMCs. The receptor set was obtained from a woman aged 18 to 35 in good health and CMV-seropositive. Both conserved end residues are part of each CDR3. D genes are given only for firm matches. Rows may omit the clone size; those that give it use once, few, many or a size class.

>13|TRBJ2-3|TRBV30|NA|NA
TGTGCCTTACAGGGCCGGGGCACAGATACGCAGTATTTT
CALQGRGTDTQYF
>14|TRBJ1-2|TRBV6-6|NA|NA
TGTGCCAGCAGTTACGGTGCGGGGAGCGATGGCTACACCTTC
CASSYGAGSDGYTF
>16|TRBJ2-3|TRBV2|NA|NA
TGTGCCAGCAGTGCCGTATACGGGATAGGCACAGATACGCAGTATTTT
CASSAVYGIGTDTQYF
>11|TRBJ2-1|TRBV30|NA|NA
TGTGCCTGGGGGAGTGGAACCGAGCAGTTCTTC
CAWGSGTEQFF
>12|TRBJ1-5|TRBV6-1|NA|once
TGTGCCATCGGGGAGGGCTATCAGCCCCAGCATTTT
CAIGEGYQPQHF
>14|TRBJ1-2|TRBV7-8|NA|once
TGTGCCAGCAGCGAATGGACGGGAGACGATGGCTACACCTTC
CASSEWTGDDGYTF
>14|TRBJ1-5|TRBV7-2|NA|NA
TGTGCCAGCAGCTTAGATGGCCCCGGGGGGCCCCAGCATTTT
CASSLDGPGGPQHF
>18|TRBJ2-7|TRBV4-2|TRBD2|NA
TGTGCCAGCAGCCAGGCTTTTATGGGCGGGAGTGCCCCCTACGAGCAGTACTTC
CASSQAFMGGSAPYEQYF
>15|TRBJ2-1|TRBV28|TRBD2|NA
TGTGCCAGCAGTTTCTCCCTAGCGGGGTACAATGAGCAGTTCTTC
CASSFSLAGYNEQFF
>15|TRBJ2-1|TRBV5-1|NA|NA
TGCGCCAGCAGCTCCGGGACTGTGCCCCTCAATGAGCAGTTCTTC
CASSSGTVPLNEQFF
>13|TRBJ1-1|TRBV29-1|TRBD1|NA
TGCAGCGTAGGGGACAGGGTGAACACTGAAGCTTTCTTT
CSVGDRVNTEAFF
>13|TRBJ1-2|TRBV30|TRBD1|NA
TGTGCCTGGAGTCCAGGACAGGGCGGTAGCTACACCTTC
CAWSPGQGGSYTF
>16|TRBJ2-6|TRBV5-1|NA|NA
TGCGCCAGCAGCTCGATCGTGGCTTCTGGGGCCAACGTCCTGACTTTC
CASSSIVASGANVLTF
>13|TRBJ2-3|TRBV5-6|NA|NA
TGTGCCAGCAGCTTGCTTGAGACAGATACGCAGTATTTT
CASSLLETDTQYF
>13|TRBJ2-7|TRBV5-1|NA|NA
TGCGCCAGCAGCTGGCCTGGGGGGGCCGAGCAGTACTTC
CASSWPGGAEQYF
>14|TRBJ2-7|TRBV4-1|NA|few
TGCGCCAGCAGCCAAGAGGCCATCGTATACGAGCAGTACTTC
CASSQEAIVYEQYF
>15|TRBJ1-1|TRBV28|NA|NA
TGTGCCAGCAGCCCGCTAGGAGGGCCGAGTACTGAAGCTTTCTTT
CASSPLGGPSTEAFF
>12|TRBJ2-3|TRBV2|NA|NA
TGTGCCAGCATAGAAGGCACAGATACGCAGTATTTT
CASIEGTDTQYF
>18|TRBJ2-1|TRBV27|TRBD2|NA
TGTGCCAGCAGTGCCCTTTCGACTAGCGGGAATTCCTACAATGAGCAGTTCTTC
CASSALSTSGNSYNEQFF
>12|TRBJ2-7|TRBV30|NA|NA
TGTGCCTGGAGTGAAGGGGGCTACGAGCAGTACTTC
CAWSEGGYEQYF
>15|TRBJ2-1|TRBV15|NA|many
TGTGCCACCAGCAGAGATACCGGGAGCTACAATGAGCAGTTCTTC
CATSRDTGSYNEQFF
>11|TRBJ2-1|TRBV20-1|NA|NA
TGCAGTGCTAGACGGACTTCTGAGCAGTTCTTC
CSARRTSEQFF
>16|TRBJ1-5|TRBV5-8|NA|NA
TGTGCCAGCAGCGCGGGGACGGGTTATAGCAATCAGCCCCAGCATTTT
CASSAGTGYSNQPQHF
>15|TRBJ1-2|TRBV4-2|NA|NA
TGTGCCAGCAGCCAAGGGGTGACTGCGAACTATGGCTACACCTTC
CASSQGVTANYGYTF
>12|TRBJ2-7|TRBV6-5|NA|NA
TGTGCCAGCAGTTACGTCAGGGGCGAGCAGTACTTC
CASSYVRGEQYF
>15|TRBJ1-5|TRBV19|NA|few
TGTGCCAGTAGCCGAACCGGGTGGGGCAATCAGCCCCAGCATTTT
CASSRTGWGNQPQHF
>16|TRBJ2-3|TRBV27|TRBD1|NA
TGTGCCAGCAGTAAACTAGGGACAGGGGTGGGCGATACGCAGTATTTT
CASSKLGTGVGDTQYF
>15|TRBJ2-1|TRBV7-2|TRBD2|NA
TGTGCCAGCAGCTTAGGGACTAGCGGAAACAATGAGCAGTTCTTC
CASSLGTSGNNEQFF
>17|TRBJ2-7|TRBV4-1|TRBD2|NA
TGCGCCAGCAGCCAATCGGGTAGCGGGAGTGGCAGCTACGAGCAGTACTTC
CASSQSGSGSGSYEQYF
>15|TRBJ2-7|TRBV19|TRBD2|NA
TGTGCCAGTAGTAGACTAGCGGGAGTCGACTACGAGCAGTACTTC
CASSRLAGVDYEQYF
>15|TRBJ1-2|TRBV29-1|NA|NA
TGCAGCGTTGAATTTCCTAAAGACAGGTCCGGTGGCTACACCTTC
CSVEFPKDRSGGYTF
>13|TRBJ2-5|TRBV11-2|NA|NA
TGTGCCAGCAGCAGACAAGTCCAAGAGACCCAGTACTTC
CASSRQVQETQYF
>15|TRBJ2-3|TRBV30|TRBD2|NA
TGTGCCTGGAGCGGTAGCGGGAGGGCCCAGTATACGCAGTATTTT
CAWSGSGRAQYTQYF
>15|TRBJ2-1|TRBV7-6|NA|NA
TGTGCCAGCAGCTTAAGGACTACTCGCTACAATGAGCAGTTCTTC
CASSLRTTRYNEQFF
>14|TRBJ2-7|TRBV5-5|TRBD1|NA
TGTGCCAGCAGCTCCGGGACAGAGGGATACGAGCAGTACTTC
CASSSGTEGYEQYF
>13|TRBJ1-2|TRBV6-6|NA|NA
TGTGCCAGCAGCCGGACAGAGGACGAGGGCTACACCTTC
CASSRTEDEGYTF
>18|TRBJ1-1|TRBV9|NA|NA
TGTGCCAGCAGCGTAGAACCCGTCTCCCCTATGACAGACACTGAAGCTTTCTTT
CASSVEPVSPMTDTEAFF
>13|TRBJ2-7|TRBV6-1|TRBD2|once
TGTGCCAGCAAGGGACTAGCGGGCTACGAGCAGTACTTC
CASKGLAGYEQYF
>13|TRBJ2-3|TRBV6-5|NA|NA
TGTGCCAGCGTCCGAGCGGCCACAGATACGCAGTATTTT
CASVRAATDTQYF
>14|TRBJ2-7|TRBV5-1|NA|NA
TGCGCCAGCAGCGGGACTCTGAGCTCCTACGAGCAGTACTTC
CASSGTLSSYEQYF
>16|TRBJ2-1|TRBV10-2|TRBD1|NA
TGCGCCAGCAGTGATCCCCGGGACAGGGCGTACAATGAGCAGTTCTTC
CASSDPRDRAYNEQFF
>15|TRBJ1-2|TRBV15|NA|NA
TGTGCCACCAGCAGAGATTCGGCGGGGAACTATGGCTACACCTTC
CATSRDSAGNYGYTF
>13|TRBJ1-5|TRBV27|NA|NA
TGTGCCAGCAGTTTCGGGGGAAATCAGCCCCAGCATTTT
CASSFGGNQPQHF
>13|TRBJ2-1|TRBV10-1|TRBD2|NA
TGCGCCAGCAGTGACCCCGGGGGGGGTGAGCAGTTCTTC
CASSDPGGGEQFF